The source of this T cell receptor (beta chain) is a study of long-term antiretroviral therapy in people with HIV. The CDR3 extends over 15 amino acids. The V and J ends lost 1 base and 4 bases respectively, with 13 bases between them. Germline CDR1 and CDR2: SGHAT and FQNNGV. Runs used v3.0 of the immunoSEQ assay and were done at survey level. Data came from immunoSEQ multiplex PCR; TCRdb stores just in-frame clones and leaves some out. The sample records fewer than 30,000 clones, just under 85% being singletons. This chain uses TRBV11-2 with TRBJ1-1, with D maybe TRBD1 (5 bases). The TCR was taken from a man between 25 and 39 years old with HIV. The sample consisted of unsorted PBMCs, taken 0.7 years before starting antiretroviral therapy. The CDR3 protein is CASSLVGGASTEAFF. CDR3 nucleotides: TGTGCCAGCAGCTTAGTGGGAGGGGCTAGCACTGAAGCTTTCTTT.